These T cell receptor beta chains were read from a single sample in a study of CD8 T cells in Susac syndrome. TCRdb passed the immunoSEQ multiplex PCR reads through MiXCR, listing each CDR3 protein once. The table lists approximately 210,000 distinct CDR3 sequences, roughly 96% of them singletons. The specimen sequenced was CD4+ T cells from PBMCs. The receptors originated from a human donor with multiple sclerosis. Each CDR3 is given with its conserved first and last residue. The D gene is left open where the match is weak.

D gene	V gene	J gene	CDR3 protein
-	TRBV5-4	TRBJ2-7	CASSLAGTLLYEQYF
TRBD1	TRBV25-1	TRBJ1-1	CASKDREDTEAFF
-	TRBV29-1	TRBJ1-1	CSVAGANTEAFF
-	TRBV12-3/TRBV12-4	TRBJ2-6	CASTTSLGSGANVLTF
-	TRBV2	TRBJ2-5	CASSVGEDQETQYF
-	TRBV6-4	TRBJ1-1	CASSVREVLNTEAFF
-	TRBV3-1	TRBJ2-4	CASSQEPGWATQYF
-	TRBV5-1	TRBJ2-4	CASSIHRVRNIQYF
-	TRBV20-1	TRBJ2-5	CSARSGRRVQETQYF
-	TRBV20-1	TRBJ1-5	CSARSGPRWGNQPQHF
TRBD1	TRBV28	TRBJ1-2	CASNLRDRNYGYTF